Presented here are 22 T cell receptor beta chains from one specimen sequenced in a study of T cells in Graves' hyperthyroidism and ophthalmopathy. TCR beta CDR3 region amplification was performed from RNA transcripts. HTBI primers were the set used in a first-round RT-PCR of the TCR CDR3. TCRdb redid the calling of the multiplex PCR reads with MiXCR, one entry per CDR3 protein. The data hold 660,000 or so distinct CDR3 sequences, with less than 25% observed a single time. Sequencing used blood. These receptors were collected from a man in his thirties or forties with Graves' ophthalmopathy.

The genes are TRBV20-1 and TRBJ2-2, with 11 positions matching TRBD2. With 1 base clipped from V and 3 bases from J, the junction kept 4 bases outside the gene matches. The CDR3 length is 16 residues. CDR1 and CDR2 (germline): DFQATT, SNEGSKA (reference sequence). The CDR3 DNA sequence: TGCAGTGCTAGAGTTAGCGGGAGGGAATACACCGGGGAGCTGTTTTTT. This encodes CSARVSGREYTGELFF.

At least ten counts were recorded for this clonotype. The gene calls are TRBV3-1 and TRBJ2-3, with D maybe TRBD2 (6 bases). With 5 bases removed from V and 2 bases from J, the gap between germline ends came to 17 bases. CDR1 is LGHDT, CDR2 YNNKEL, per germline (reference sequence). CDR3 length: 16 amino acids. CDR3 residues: CASSTTPSAYTDTQYF. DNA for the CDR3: TGTGCCAGCAGCACCACGCCTAGCGCTTACACAGATACGCAGTATTTT.

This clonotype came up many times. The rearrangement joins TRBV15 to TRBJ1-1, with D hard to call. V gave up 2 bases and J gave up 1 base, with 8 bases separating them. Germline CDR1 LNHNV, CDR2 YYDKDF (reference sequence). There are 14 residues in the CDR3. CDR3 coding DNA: TGTGCCACCAGCAGATCCCGAGCGAACACTGAAGCTTTCTTT. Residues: CATSRSRANTEAFF.

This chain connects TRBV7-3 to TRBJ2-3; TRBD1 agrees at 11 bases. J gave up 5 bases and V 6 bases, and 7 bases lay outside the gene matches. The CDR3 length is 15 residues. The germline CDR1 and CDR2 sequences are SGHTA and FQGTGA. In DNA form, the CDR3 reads TGTGCCAGCAGTCTCTCCGGGACAGGGGGAGATACGCAGTATTTT. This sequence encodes CASSLSGTGGDTQYF.

The CDR3 nucleotides read TGTGCCAGCTCACTGACAGGGGGCCTACCACTTAACACTGAAGCTTTCTTT. Its protein product is CASSLTGGLPLNTEAFF. The chain carries TRBV18 and TRBJ1-1, with 10 bases matching TRBD1. J gave up 2 bases and V 4 bases, and 10 bases lay outside the gene matches. CDR1 and CDR2 from the germline V gene are KGHSH and LQKENI. This CDR3 comprises 17 residues.

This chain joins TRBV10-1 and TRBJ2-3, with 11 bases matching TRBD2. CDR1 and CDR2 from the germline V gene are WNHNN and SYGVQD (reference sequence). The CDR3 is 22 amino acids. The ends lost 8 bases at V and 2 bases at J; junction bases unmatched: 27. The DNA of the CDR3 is TGCGCCAGCGCGGCGGACAGGGGAGATCCGGGACTAGCGGACCGCAACACAGATACGCAGTATTTT. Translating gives CASAADRGDPGLADRNTDTQYF.

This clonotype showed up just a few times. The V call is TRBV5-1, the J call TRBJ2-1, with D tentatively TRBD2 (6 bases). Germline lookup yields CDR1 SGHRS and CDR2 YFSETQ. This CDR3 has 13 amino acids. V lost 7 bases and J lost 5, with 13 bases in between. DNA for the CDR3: TGCGCCAGCGGGGCTAGCGCAAACAATGAGCAGTTCTTC. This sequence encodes CASGASANNEQFF. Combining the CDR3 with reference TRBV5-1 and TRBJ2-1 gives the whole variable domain KAGVTQTPRYLIKTRGQQVTLSCSPISGHRSVSWYQQTPGQGLQFLFEYFSETQRNKGNFPGRFSGRQFSNSRSEMNVSTLELGDSALYLCASGASANNEQFFGPGTRLTVL.

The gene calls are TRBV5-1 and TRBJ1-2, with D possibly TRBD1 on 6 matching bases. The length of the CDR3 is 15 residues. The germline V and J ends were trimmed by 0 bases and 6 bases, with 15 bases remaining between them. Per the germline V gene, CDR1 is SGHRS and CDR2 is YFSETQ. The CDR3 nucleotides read TGCGCCAGCAGCTTGGCCTACGTACAGGGTGATGGCTACACCTTC. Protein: CASSLAYVQGDGYTF.

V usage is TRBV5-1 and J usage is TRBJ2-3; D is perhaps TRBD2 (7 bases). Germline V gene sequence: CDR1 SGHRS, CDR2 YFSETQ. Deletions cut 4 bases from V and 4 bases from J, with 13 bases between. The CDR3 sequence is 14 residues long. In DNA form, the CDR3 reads TGCGCCAGCAGCCCCTGGGGGGGCCCAGATACGCAGTATTTT. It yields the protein CASSPWGGPDTQYF. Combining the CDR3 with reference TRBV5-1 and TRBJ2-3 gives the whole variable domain KAGVTQTPRYLIKTRGQQVTLSCSPISGHRSVSWYQQTPGQGLQFLFEYFSETQRNKGNFPGRFSGRQFSNSRSEMNVSTLELGDSALYLCASSPWGGPDTQYFGPGTRLTVL.

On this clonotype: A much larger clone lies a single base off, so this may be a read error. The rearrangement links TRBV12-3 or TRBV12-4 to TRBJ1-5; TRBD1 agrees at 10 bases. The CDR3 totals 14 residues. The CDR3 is CVSSGTGGNQPQHF. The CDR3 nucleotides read TGTGTCAGCAGTGGGACAGGGGGCAATCAGCCCCAGCATTTT.

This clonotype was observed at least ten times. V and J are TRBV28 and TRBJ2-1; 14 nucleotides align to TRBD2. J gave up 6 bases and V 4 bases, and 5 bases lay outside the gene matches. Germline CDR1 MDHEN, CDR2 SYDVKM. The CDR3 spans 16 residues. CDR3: CASSSGLAGASNEQFF. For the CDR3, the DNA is TGTGCCAGCAGTTCGGGACTAGCGGGAGCTTCCAATGAGCAGTTCTTC.

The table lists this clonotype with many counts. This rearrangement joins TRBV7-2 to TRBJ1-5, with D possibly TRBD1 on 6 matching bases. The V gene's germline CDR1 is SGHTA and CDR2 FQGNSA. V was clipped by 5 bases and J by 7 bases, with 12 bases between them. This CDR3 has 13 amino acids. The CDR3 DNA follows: TGTGCCAGCAGCCGAGACGGGGGCCAGCCCCAGCATTTT. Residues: CASSRDGGQPQHF.

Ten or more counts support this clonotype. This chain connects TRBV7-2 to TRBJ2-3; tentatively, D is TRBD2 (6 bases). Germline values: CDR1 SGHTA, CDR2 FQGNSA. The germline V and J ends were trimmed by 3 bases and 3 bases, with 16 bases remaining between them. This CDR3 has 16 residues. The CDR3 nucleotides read TGTGCCAGCAGCTTCCCGAAGAGCCGGGGGACAGATACGCAGTATTTT. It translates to CASSFPKSRGTDTQYF. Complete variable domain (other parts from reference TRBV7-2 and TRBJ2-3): GAGVSQSPSNKVTEKGKDVELRCDPISGHTALYWYRQSLGQGLEFLIYFQGNSAPDKSGLPSDRFSAERTGGSVSTLTIQRTQQEDSAVYLCASSFPKSRGTDTQYFGPGTRLTVL.

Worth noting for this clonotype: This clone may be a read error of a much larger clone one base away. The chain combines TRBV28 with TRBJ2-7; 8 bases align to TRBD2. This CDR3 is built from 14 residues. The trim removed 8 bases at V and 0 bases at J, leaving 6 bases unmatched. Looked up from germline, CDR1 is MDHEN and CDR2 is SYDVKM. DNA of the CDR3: TGTGCCAGCCGAGGACGGGAGGGCTCCTACGAGCAGTACTTC. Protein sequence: CASRGREGSYEQYF.

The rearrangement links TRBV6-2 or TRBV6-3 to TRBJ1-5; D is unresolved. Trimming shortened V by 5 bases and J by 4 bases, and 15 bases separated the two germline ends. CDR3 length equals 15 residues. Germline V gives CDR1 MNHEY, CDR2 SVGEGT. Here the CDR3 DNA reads TGTGCCAGCAGTGACCTAGACACCTTTAATCAGCCCCAGCATTTT. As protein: CASSDLDTFNQPQHF.

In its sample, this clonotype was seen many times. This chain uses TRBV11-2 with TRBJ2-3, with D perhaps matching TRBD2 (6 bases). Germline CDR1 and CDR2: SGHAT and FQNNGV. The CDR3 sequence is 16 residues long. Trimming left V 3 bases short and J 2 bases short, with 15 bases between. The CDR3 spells CASSFISGPITDTQYF. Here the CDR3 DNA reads TGTGCCAGCAGCTTTATCAGCGGGCCCATCACAGATACGCAGTATTTT.

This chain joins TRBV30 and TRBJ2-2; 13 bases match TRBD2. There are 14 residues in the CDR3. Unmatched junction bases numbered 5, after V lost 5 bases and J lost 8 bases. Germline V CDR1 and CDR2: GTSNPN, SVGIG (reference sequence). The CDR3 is CAWGLAGASGELFF. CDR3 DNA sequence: TGTGCCTGGGGACTAGCGGGAGCTTCTGGGGAGCTGTTTTTT.

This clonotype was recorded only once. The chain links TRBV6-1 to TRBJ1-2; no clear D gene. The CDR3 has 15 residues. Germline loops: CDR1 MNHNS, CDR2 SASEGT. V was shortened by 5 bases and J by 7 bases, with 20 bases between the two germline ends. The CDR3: CASSLRQDDRRGYTF. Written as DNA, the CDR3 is TGTGCCAGCAGTCTCCGACAAGACGACCGGCGTGGCTACACCTTC.

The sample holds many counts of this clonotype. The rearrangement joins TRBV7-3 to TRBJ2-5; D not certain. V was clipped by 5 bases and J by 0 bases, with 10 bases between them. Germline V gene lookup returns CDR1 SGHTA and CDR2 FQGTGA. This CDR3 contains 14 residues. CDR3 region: CASSQGRYQETQYF. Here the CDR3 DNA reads TGTGCCAGCAGCCAAGGGCGGTACCAAGAGACCCAGTACTTC.

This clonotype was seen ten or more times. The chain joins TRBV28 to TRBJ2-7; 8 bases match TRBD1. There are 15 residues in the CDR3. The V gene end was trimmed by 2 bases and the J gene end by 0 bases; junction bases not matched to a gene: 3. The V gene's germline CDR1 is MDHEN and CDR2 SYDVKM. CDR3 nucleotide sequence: TGTGCCAGCAGTTTACTTGGGACAGGCTCCTACGAGCAGTACTTC. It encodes CASSLLGTGSYEQYF.

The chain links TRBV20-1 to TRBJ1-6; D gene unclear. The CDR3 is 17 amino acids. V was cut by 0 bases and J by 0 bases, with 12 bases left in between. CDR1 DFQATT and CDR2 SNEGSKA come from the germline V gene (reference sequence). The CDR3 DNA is TGCAGTGCTAGAGATACCACGAGGAGCTCCTATAATTCACCCCTCCACTTT. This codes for CSARDTTRSSYNSPLHF.

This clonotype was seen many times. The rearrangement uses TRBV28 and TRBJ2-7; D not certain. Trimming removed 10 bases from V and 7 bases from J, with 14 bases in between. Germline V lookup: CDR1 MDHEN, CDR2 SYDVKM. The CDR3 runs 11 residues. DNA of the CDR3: TGTGCCACCGACTTTCTGCGAGAGCAGTACTTC. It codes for CATDFLREQYF.